These T cell receptor beta chains were read from a single sample in a study of blood T cells in healthy people across ages. A single record per CDR3 protein comes from TCRdb applying MiXCR to the 5' RACE reads. The repertoire consists of 850,000 to 1,000,000 distinct CDR3 sequences, with around 46% occurring once and the leading ten covering 13%. Sequenced input: blood. Receptors originate from a young man in good health. The CDR3 runs from the conserved cysteine through the conserved F or W. D genes are given only for firm matches. Clone size, where shown, is once, few, many, or a class for clones that have expanded.

v_call	j_call	d_call	clone_size	cdr3_aa	cdr3_nt
TRBV7-9	TRBJ2-1	.	.	CASSSQVSVYNEQFF	TGTGCCAGCAGCTCCCAAGTAAGTGTCTACAATGAGCAGTTCTTC
TRBV24-1	TRBJ1-1	TRBD1	.	CATSEPRQGGKAFF	TGTGCCACCAGTGAGCCCCGACAGGGAGGGAAGGCTTTCTTT
TRBV12-3/TRBV12-4	TRBJ1-1	.	.	CASAVPPAMNTEAFF	TGCGCCAGCGCAGTTCCCCCAGCCATGAACACTGAAGCTTTCTTT
TRBV7-2	TRBJ1-6	TRBD1	.	CASSSRGTGFNSPLHF	TGTGCCAGCAGCTCTCGGGGGACAGGGTTTAATTCACCCCTCCACTTT
TRBV6-2/TRBV6-3	TRBJ2-7	.	few	CASSYDDSASYEQYF	TGTGCCAGCAGTTACGACGACTCCGCTAGCTACGAGCAGTACTTC
TRBV15	TRBJ1-2	.	once	CATSRAGRRGYTF	TGTGCCACCAGCAGAGCAGGGAGGAGGGGCTACACCTTC
TRBV20-1	TRBJ2-5	.	.	CSAREGRQETQYF	TGCAGTGCTAGGGAGGGACGCCAAGAGACCCAGTACTTC
TRBV6-5	TRBJ2-5	TRBD2	.	CASSDGTSGGQYF	TGTGCCAGCAGTGACGGGACTAGCGGGGGCCAGTACTTC
TRBV27	TRBJ1-2	.	few	CASSLNRVYGYTF	TGTGCCAGCAGTTTGAACAGGGTCTATGGCTACACCTTC
TRBV5-1	TRBJ1-2	.	few	CASSLDTGFDGYTF	TGCGCCAGCAGCTTGGATACAGGGTTTGATGGCTACACCTTC
TRBV4-1	TRBJ2-1	TRBD2	few	CASRLAGGDTEQFF	TGCGCCAGCAGACTAGCGGGGGGGGACACTGAGCAGTTCTTC
TRBV5-1	TRBJ1-1	.	few	CASSLGLSPRSEVNTEAFF	TGCGCCAGCAGCTTGGGTTTGTCTCCGCGCTCGGAGGTGAACACTGAAGCTTTCTTT
TRBV11-3	TRBJ2-1	.	many	CASSSSSGFGNYNEQFF	TGTGCCAGCAGCTCCTCTTCAGGGTTCGGAAACTACAATGAGCAGTTCTTC
TRBV7-9	TRBJ2-2	TRBD1	few	CASSEGQTNTGELFF	TGTGCCAGCAGCGAGGGACAGACGAACACCGGGGAGCTGTTTTTT
TRBV7-2	TRBJ2-7	.	.	CASSLRGGIQGEQYF	TGTGCCAGCAGCTTAAGAGGAGGGATTCAGGGCGAGCAGTACTTC
TRBV29-1	TRBJ2-7	.	.	CSGRGTIGDEQYF	TGCAGCGGTAGGGGGACTATAGGGGACGAGCAGTACTTC
TRBV28	TRBJ2-5	TRBD2	.	CASSLGPSGAQETQYF	TGTGCCAGCAGTTTAGGGCCTAGCGGGGCCCAAGAGACCCAGTACTTC
TRBV5-1	TRBJ1-1	.	.	CASSLADRNTEAFF	TGCGCCAGCAGCTTGGCGGACAGGAACACTGAAGCTTTCTTT
TRBV5-1	TRBJ2-1	TRBD2	many	CASSPAGGSYNEQFF	TGCGCCAGCAGCCCGGCGGGGGGCTCCTACAATGAGCAGTTCTTC
TRBV3-1	TRBJ1-2	.	few	CASSLTPGGYTF	TGTGCCAGCAGCCTGACTCCGGGAGGCTACACCTTC
TRBV27	TRBJ2-7	TRBD1	.	CASSLRLTGAYEQYF	TGTGCCAGCAGTTTAAGATTGACAGGGGCCTACGAGCAGTACTTC
TRBV29-1	TRBJ2-1	TRBD1	few	CSVPDRVGYNEQFF	TGCAGCGTTCCCGACAGGGTGGGCTACAATGAGCAGTTCTTC
TRBV6-2/TRBV6-3	TRBJ2-1	.	.	CASSYWPWVGGPSEQFF	TGTGCCAGCAGTTACTGGCCCTGGGTCGGGGGGCCTAGTGAGCAGTTCTTC
TRBV4-2	TRBJ2-5	.	.	CASSQGTRTAQETQYF	TGTGCCAGCAGCCAAGGGACCCGCACGGCCCAAGAGACCCAGTACTTC
TRBV9	TRBJ2-3	.	.	CASSVVHSSSTDTQYF	TGTGCCAGCAGCGTAGTGCACAGTTCGAGCACAGATACGCAGTATTTT
TRBV29-1	TRBJ1-2	TRBD1	.	CSGGQGATGGYTF	TGCAGCGGGGGACAGGGGGCGACGGGAGGCTACACCTTC
TRBV30	TRBJ2-7	TRBD2	few	CAWSGTSGAYEQYF	TGTGCCTGGAGTGGGACTAGCGGGGCCTACGAGCAGTACTTC
TRBV6-5	TRBJ2-7	TRBD2	.	CASSSGTDGYEQYF	TGTGCCAGCAGTAGCGGGACTGATGGCTACGAGCAGTACTTC
TRBV27	TRBJ2-7	TRBD1	.	CASGRGPDEQYF	TGTGCCAGCGGAAGGGGGCCGGACGAGCAGTACTTC
TRBV10-3	TRBJ1-5	.	.	CAISESPYSNQPQHF	TGTGCCATCAGTGAGTCACCATATAGCAATCAGCCCCAGCATTTT
TRBV29-1	TRBJ2-1	TRBD1	.	CSAKSDRGNEQFF	TGCAGCGCAAAATCGGACAGGGGCAATGAGCAGTTCTTC
TRBV6-4	TRBJ2-3	TRBD2	.	CASSDSSSGGVDTQYF	TGTGCCAGCAGTGACTCGTCTAGCGGGGGGGTTGATACGCAGTATTTT
TRBV29-1	TRBJ2-7	TRBD2	.	CSVVERGDYEQYF	TGCAGCGTTGTGGAGCGGGGGGACTACGAGCAGTACTTC
TRBV10-2	TRBJ2-4	.	many	CASSTDLKNIQYF	TGCGCCAGCAGTACTGACTTAAAAAACATTCAGTACTTC
TRBV29-1	TRBJ1-4	TRBD1	few	CSVVGQGSGEKLFF	TGCAGCGTTGTAGGACAGGGGTCGGGTGAAAAACTGTTTTTT
TRBV20-1	TRBJ1-5	.	.	CSASGATDYSNQPQHF	TGCAGTGCTAGCGGCGCCACCGACTATAGCAATCAGCCCCAGCATTTT
TRBV3-1	TRBJ2-7	.	many	CASSRTNYEQYF	TGTGCCAGCAGCAGGACTAACTACGAGCAGTACTTC
TRBV28	TRBJ2-1	TRBD1	.	CASSRAGTGDSNEQFF	TGTGCCAGCAGTAGAGCCGGGACAGGGGATTCCAATGAGCAGTTCTTC
TRBV3-1	TRBJ2-2	.	.	CASSPYQTGELFF	TGTGCCAGCAGCCCGTATCAAACCGGGGAGCTGTTTTTT
TRBV11-3	TRBJ1-3	.	.	CASSSRAGNTGNTIYF	TGTGCCAGCAGCTCCCGGGCAGGGAACACTGGAAACACCATATATTTT
TRBV6-5	TRBJ1-5	TRBD1	few	CASSYSQGADQPQHF	TGTGCCAGCAGTTACTCACAGGGGGCGGATCAGCCCCAGCATTTT
TRBV4-2	TRBJ2-1	TRBD1	many	CASSPGQGAINEQFF	TGTGCCAGCAGCCCAGGACAGGGGGCGATCAATGAGCAGTTCTTC
TRBV6-5	TRBJ2-7	.	.	CASRPTGALHEQYF	TGTGCCAGCAGACCAACCGGGGCTCTTCACGAGCAGTACTTC
TRBV4-1	TRBJ2-3	.	few	CASSQRGARSTDTQYF	TGCGCCAGCAGCCAAAGAGGGGCGAGAAGCACAGATACGCAGTATTTT
TRBV5-1	TRBJ2-7	.	few	CASSLVVGTGRSYEQYF	TGCGCCAGCAGCTTGGTGGTAGGGACCGGCCGCTCCTACGAGCAGTACTTC
TRBV5-5	TRBJ2-3	TRBD2	once	CASSSRASGVSTDTQYF	TGTGCCAGCAGCAGCCGGGCTAGCGGGGTGAGCACAGATACGCAGTATTTT
TRBV6-1	TRBJ2-1	TRBD1	.	CASSERTGGFNEQFF	TGTGCCAGCAGTGAGAGGACAGGCGGTTTCAATGAGCAGTTTTTC
TRBV7-9	TRBJ1-2	.	once	CASSFSVARTNYGYTF	TGTGCCAGCAGCTTCTCCGTTGCCAGGACCAACTATGGCTACACCTTC
TRBV12-3/TRBV12-4	TRBJ1-1	.	.	CARSFSGVNTEAFF	TGTGCCAGAAGTTTTTCGGGGGTGAACACTGAAGCTTTCTTT
TRBV4-1	TRBJ1-5	TRBD1	.	CASSQDEGGFNQPQHF	TGCGCCAGCAGCCAAGACGAAGGGGGCTTCAATCAGCCCCAGCATTTT
TRBV19	TRBJ2-1	TRBD2	.	CASRTGTSGGREQFF	TGTGCCAGTCGTACCGGGACTAGCGGGGGACGGGAGCAGTTCTTC
TRBV20-1	TRBJ2-5	.	few	CSASHRLQETQYF	TGCAGTGCCAGCCACAGGCTCCAAGAGACCCAGTACTTC
TRBV15	TRBJ2-7	.	few	CATSSRGTLYEQYF	TGTGCCACCAGCAGCCGTGGGACCCTCTACGAGCAGTACTTC
TRBV11-2	TRBJ1-6	TRBD1	.	CASSRAGTGGSPLHF	TGTGCCAGCAGCCGAGCGGGGACAGGGGGTTCACCCCTCCACTTT
TRBV6-2/TRBV6-3	TRBJ2-3	.	many	CATTTRSGDTQYF	TGTGCCACCACCACGCGGAGCGGAGATACGCAGTATTTT
TRBV2	TRBJ1-5	.	few	CASRVQRGENQPQHF	TGTGCCAGCAGGGTACAAAGAGGGGAAAATCAGCCCCAGCATTTT
TRBV28	TRBJ1-5	TRBD1	.	CASSFGTGGQPQHF	TGTGCCAGCAGTTTTGGGACAGGGGGCCAGCCCCAGCATTTT
TRBV4-1	TRBJ2-7	.	.	CASSQDQSRDGDYEQYF	TGCGCCAGCAGCCAAGATCAATCCCGGGACGGGGACTACGAGCAGTACTTC
TRBV6-5	TRBJ2-1	TRBD2	.	CASSPGTSEYNEQFF	TGTGCCAGCAGCCCCGGGACTAGCGAATACAATGAGCAGTTCTTC
TRBV20-1	TRBJ2-3	.	.	CSARAPRRGLADTQYF	TGCAGTGCTAGGGCGCCTAGGCGGGGGCTGGCAGATACGCAGTATTTT